A selection of T cell receptor beta chains follows, all from one sample in a study of T cells expressing NK-cell markers. TCRdb reprocessed the 5' RACE reads and stores each CDR3 protein as one record, lacking DNA. The sample features 350,000 to 400,000 distinct CDR3 sequences, with around 10% in its top ten. Sequencing used blood T cells: a sorted CD56 or NKG2C T cell subset, CD4+ or CD8+ T cells, or bulk PBMC T cells (not recorded which). Receptors originate from a woman in her 50s in good health. The CDR3 runs from the conserved cysteine through the conserved F or W. Each record gives: J gene, V gene, CDR3 protein.

J: TRBJ1-4; V: TRBV12-3/TRBV12-4; CDR3: CASSFRQPATNEKLFF
J: TRBJ2-7; V: TRBV5-1; CDR3: CASSLVRTSGTSGGVDEQYF
J: TRBJ2-1; V: TRBV5-4; CDR3: CASSSPGLHNEQFF
J: TRBJ2-7; V: TRBV10-3; CDR3: CAISESRGRDRAYEQYF
J: TRBJ2-5; V: TRBV12-3/TRBV12-4; CDR3: CASSSSGRRETQYF
J: TRBJ1-1; V: TRBV15; CDR3: CATSPARGMVTEAFF
J: TRBJ1-6; V: TRBV20-1; CDR3: CSAKDREAARSPLHF
J: TRBJ2-7; V: TRBV11-2; CDR3: CASSQGLAGGYEQYF
J: TRBJ2-1; V: TRBV7-9; CDR3: CASISPVAAPYNEQFF
J: TRBJ2-3; V: TRBV5-1; CDR3: CASSRREPSFTDTQYF
J: TRBJ2-2; V: TRBV2; CDR3: CASKGGPENTGELFF
J: TRBJ2-1; V: TRBV5-1; CDR3: CASSFVAGTGNEQFF
J: TRBJ2-1; V: TRBV27; CDR3: CASSSAGQGASRQFF
J: TRBJ2-2; V: TRBV24-1; CDR3: CATRGLAGAGSNTGELFF
J: TRBJ2-3; V: TRBV5-5; CDR3: CASSLGGLAVSTDTQYF
J: TRBJ2-5; V: TRBV7-7; CDR3: CASSPGGDSYETQYF
J: TRBJ2-5; V: TRBV15; CDR3: CATSRDPTRGGRETQYF
J: TRBJ2-7; V: TRBV29-1; CDR3: CSVKAEVSYEQYF
J: TRBJ1-1; V: TRBV12-3/TRBV12-4; CDR3: CASVRMNTEAFF
J: TRBJ2-5; V: TRBV27; CDR3: CASMVGLAGGGGETQYF
J: TRBJ2-1; V: TRBV19; CDR3: CATTTGQTQFF
J: TRBJ1-1; V: TRBV5-1; CDR3: CASTDGGLGTEAFF
J: TRBJ1-1; V: TRBV20-1; CDR3: CSARDRGFGNTEAFF
J: TRBJ1-1; V: TRBV11-2; CDR3: CASSWQQGKGTEAFF
J: TRBJ2-2; V: TRBV4-1; CDR3: CASSQETSGGPGELFF
J: TRBJ2-2; V: TRBV12-3/TRBV12-4; CDR3: CASRAAQGGGGELFF